The 8 T cell receptor beta chains reported below all come from one sample, sequenced in a study of OX40 agonist ivuxolimab in advanced cancers. Clones were read by immunoSEQ multiplex PCR, and TCRdb kept only the in-frame ones, dropping some. The repertoire holds tens of thousands of clones, with about 88% as singletons. Specimen: CD4+ or CD8+ T cells sorted from blood, collected in a trial of the OX40 agonist ivuxolimab. These receptors all come from an adult with an advanced solid tumor such as melanoma, head and neck, liver or kidney cancer.

This clone was recorded once. The CDR3 loop is CASSAGQGASGANVLTF. The CDR3 nucleotides are TGTGCCAGCAGCGCCGGACAGGGGGCTTCAGGGGCCAACGTCCTGACTTTC. The chain carries TRBV7-8 and TRBJ2-6; 11 bases match TRBD1. Unmatched junction bases numbered 7, after V lost 5 bases and J lost 4 bases. CDR3 size: 17 residues. In germline, CDR1 is SGHVS, CDR2 FQNEAQ.

This chain uses TRBV10-3 with TRBJ2-3; D not resolved. The V end was cut by 10 bases, the J end by 3 bases, with 20 bases between. The CDR3 has 15 residues. The germline V gene has CDR1 ENHRY and CDR2 SYGVKD. The CDR3 loop reads CATVYRLTGTDTQYF. CDR3 bases: TGTGCCACCGTTTATCGGCTTACCGGGACAGATACGCAGTATTTT.

This chain connects TRBV19 to TRBJ1-3; no clear D gene. Germline V gene data show CDR1 as LNHDA and CDR2 as SQIVND (reference sequence). This CDR3 spans 16 amino acids. The V gene lost 7 bases and the J gene lost 0 bases, with 16 bases spanning the gap. The CDR3 here is CASTDPREASGNTIYF. The CDR3 nucleotides are TGTGCCAGTACCGACCCGAGGGAGGCCTCTGGAAACACCATATATTTT. The complete variable domain, with remaining parts taken from reference TRBV19 and TRBJ1-3, reads DGGITQSPKYLFRKEGQNVTLSCEQNLNHDAMYWYRQDPGQGLRLIYYSQIVNDFQKGDIAEGYSVSREKKESFPLTVTSAQKNPTAFYLCASTDPREASGNTIYFGEGSWLTVV.

A remark on this clone: Germline and junction disagree at one end, which may indicate a read error. The V gene is TRBV7-2, the J gene TRBJ2-3; 7 positions match TRBD2. This CDR3 has 17 amino acids. Germline V gene lookup returns CDR1 SGHTA and CDR2 FQGNSA. For the CDR3, the DNA is TGTGCCAGCAGCTTAGCGCAGCGGGGCTTCATCACAAATACGCAGTATTTT. Its translation: CASSLAQRGFITNTQYF.

This clone is a singleton in its sample. The V and J genes are TRBV5-8 and TRBJ1-5; tentative D call: TRBD1 (5 bases). Trimming cost V 2 bases and J 2 bases, with 5 bases left between them. CDR1 and CDR2 from the germline V gene are SGHTS and YDEGEE. This CDR3 has 13 amino acids. Here the CDR3 DNA reads TGTGCCAGCAGCTTACAGGGCAATCAGCCCCAGCATTTT. Translating it yields CASSLQGNQPQHF.

This chain uses TRBV30 with TRBJ1-1, with D uncertain. The CDR3 covers 15 residues. Germline loops: CDR1 GTSNPN, CDR2 SVGIG (reference sequence). V was pared by 1 base and J by 4 bases, with 16 bases between. The CDR3 coding sequence is TGTGCCTGGAGTGACAATGGCGGGAGGCTCACTGAAGCTTTCTTT. Translation gives CAWSDNGGRLTEAFF.

V is TRBV7-8 and J is TRBJ1-2, with no clear D. The CDR3 consists of 13 residues. Deletions cut 5 bases from V and 4 bases from J, with 11 bases between. Germline-derived CDR1 and CDR2 are SGHVS and FQNEAQ. The chain's CDR3 is CASSRRAGYGYTF. CDR3 coding DNA: TGTGCCAGCAGCCGAAGGGCAGGCTATGGCTACACCTTC.

The table lists this clone with a count of one. The V call is TRBV9, the J call TRBJ1-2, with TRBD1 as a possible D gene (5 bases). The CDR3 is 12 residues long. Trimming cost V 5 bases and J 8 bases, with 13 bases left between them. Germline CDR1 SGDLS, CDR2 YYNGEE. As DNA, the CDR3 is TGTGCCAGCAGTTCACAGGAGGTGGGCTACACCTTC. Protein: CASSSQEVGYTF.